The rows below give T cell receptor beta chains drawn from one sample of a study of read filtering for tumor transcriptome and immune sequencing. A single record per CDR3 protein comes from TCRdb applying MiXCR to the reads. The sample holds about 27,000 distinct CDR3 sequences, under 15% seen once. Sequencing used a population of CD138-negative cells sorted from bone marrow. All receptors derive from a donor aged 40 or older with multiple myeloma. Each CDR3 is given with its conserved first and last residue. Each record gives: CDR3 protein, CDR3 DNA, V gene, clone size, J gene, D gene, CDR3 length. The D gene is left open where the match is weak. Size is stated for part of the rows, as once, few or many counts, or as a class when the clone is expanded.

CDR3: CASSLVGQPQETQYF
DNA: TGCGCCAGCAGCTTGGTCGGACAGCCACAAGAGACCCAGTACTTC
V: TRBV5-1
size: few
J: TRBJ2-5
D: .
length: 15

CDR3: CASRVNNEQFF
DNA: TGTGCCAGCAGGGTAAACAATGAGCAGTTCTTC
V: TRBV2
size: many
J: TRBJ2-1
D: .
length: 11

CDR3: CASSQGPSPDTQYF
DNA: TGTGCCAGCAGCCAGGGCCCAAGCCCAGATACGCAGTATTTT
V: TRBV3-1
size: many
J: TRBJ2-3
D: .
length: 14

CDR3: CACSQTTEGVYGYTF
DNA: TGTGCCTGCAGCCAAACGACAGAGGGGGTTTATGGCTACACCTTC
V: TRBV7-8
size: .
J: TRBJ1-2
D: .
length: 15

CDR3: CASSPNSAAEQFF
DNA: TGCGCCAGCAGTCCGAATAGCGCAGCTGAGCAGTTCTTC
V: TRBV27
size: .
J: TRBJ2-1
D: .
length: 13

CDR3: CASSVIEQYF
DNA: TGTGCCAGCAGTGTGATCGAGCAGTACTTC
V: TRBV2
size: many
J: TRBJ2-7
D: .
length: 10